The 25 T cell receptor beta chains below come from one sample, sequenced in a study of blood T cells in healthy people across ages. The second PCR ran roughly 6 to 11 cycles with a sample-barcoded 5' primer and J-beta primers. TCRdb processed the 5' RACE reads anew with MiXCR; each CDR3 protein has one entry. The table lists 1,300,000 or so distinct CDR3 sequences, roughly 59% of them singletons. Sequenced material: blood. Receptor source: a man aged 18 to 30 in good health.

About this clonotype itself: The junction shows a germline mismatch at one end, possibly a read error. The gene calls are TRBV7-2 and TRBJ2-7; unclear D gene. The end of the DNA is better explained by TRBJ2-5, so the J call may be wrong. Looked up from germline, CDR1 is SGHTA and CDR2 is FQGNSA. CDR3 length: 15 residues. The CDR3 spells CASSLTAHKQVTQYF. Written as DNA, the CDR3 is TGTGCCAGCAGCTTAACAGCTCACAAGCAAGTGACCCAGTACTTC.

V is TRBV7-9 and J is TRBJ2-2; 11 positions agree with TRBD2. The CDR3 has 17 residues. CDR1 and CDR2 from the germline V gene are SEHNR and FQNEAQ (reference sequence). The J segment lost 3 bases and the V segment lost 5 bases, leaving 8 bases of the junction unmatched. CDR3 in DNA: TGTGCCAGCAGCGATCTTAGCGGGGGGGCCCACACCGGGGAGCTGTTTTTT. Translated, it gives CASSDLSGGAHTGELFF. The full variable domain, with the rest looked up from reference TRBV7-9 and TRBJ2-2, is DTGVSQNPRHKITKRGQNVTFRCDPISEHNRLYWYRQTLGQGPEFLTYFQNEAQLEKSRLLSDRFSAERPKGSFSTLEIQRTEQGDSAMYLCASSDLSGGAHTGELFFGEGSRLTVL.

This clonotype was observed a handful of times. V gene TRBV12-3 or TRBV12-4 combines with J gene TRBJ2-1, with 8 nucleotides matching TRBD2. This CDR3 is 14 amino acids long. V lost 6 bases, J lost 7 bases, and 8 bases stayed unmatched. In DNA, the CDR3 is TGTGCCAGCAGCCCCACCGGGGGGGCGAATGAGCAGTTCTTC. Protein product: CASSPTGGANEQFF.

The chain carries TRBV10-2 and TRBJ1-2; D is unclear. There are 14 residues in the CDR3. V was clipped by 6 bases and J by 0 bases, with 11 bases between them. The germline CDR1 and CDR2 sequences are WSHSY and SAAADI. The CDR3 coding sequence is TGCGCCAGCAGGATCGCCGATACTAACTATGGCTACACCTTC. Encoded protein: CASRIADTNYGYTF.

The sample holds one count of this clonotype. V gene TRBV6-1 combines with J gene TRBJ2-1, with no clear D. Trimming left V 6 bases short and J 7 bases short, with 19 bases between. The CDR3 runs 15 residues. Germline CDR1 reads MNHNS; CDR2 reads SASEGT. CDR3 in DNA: TGTGCCAGCAGGAACCAACCCGGCCCACGGAATGAGCAGTTCTTC. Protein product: CASRNQPGPRNEQFF.

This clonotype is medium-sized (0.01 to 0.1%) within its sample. The CDR3 DNA reads TGCGCCAGCAGATTAGCGGGGGCCTACTTATCCAATGAGCAGTTCTTC. Translation: CASRLAGAYLSNEQFF. The chain combines TRBV5-1 with TRBJ2-1; the match to TRBD2 covers 9 bases. Trimming at V came to 5 bases and at J to 6 bases, leaving 12 bases not matched to a gene. The CDR3 runs to 16 residues. Germline CDR1 reads SGHRS; CDR2 reads YFSETQ.

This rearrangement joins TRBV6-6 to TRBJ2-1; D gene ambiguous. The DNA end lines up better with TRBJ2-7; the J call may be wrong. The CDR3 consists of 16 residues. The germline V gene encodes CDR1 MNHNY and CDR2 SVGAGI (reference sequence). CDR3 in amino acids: CASSYQLTAPYNEQYF. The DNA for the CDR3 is TGTGCCAGCAGTTACCAGCTCACAGCACCCTACAATGAGCAGTACTTC.

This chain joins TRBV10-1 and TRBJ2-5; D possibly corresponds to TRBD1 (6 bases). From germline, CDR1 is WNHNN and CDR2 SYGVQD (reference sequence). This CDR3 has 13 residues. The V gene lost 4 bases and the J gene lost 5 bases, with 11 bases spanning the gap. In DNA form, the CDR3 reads TGCGCCAGCAGTGGGACAGCAAGGGAGACCCAGTACTTC. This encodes CASSGTARETQYF.

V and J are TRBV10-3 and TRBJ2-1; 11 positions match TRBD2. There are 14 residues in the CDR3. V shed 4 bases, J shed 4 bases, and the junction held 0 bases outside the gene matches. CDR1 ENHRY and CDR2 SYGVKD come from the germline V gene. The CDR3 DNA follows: TGTGCCATCAGTGGACTAGCGGGGTACAATGAGCAGTTCTTC. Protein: CAISGLAGYNEQFF.

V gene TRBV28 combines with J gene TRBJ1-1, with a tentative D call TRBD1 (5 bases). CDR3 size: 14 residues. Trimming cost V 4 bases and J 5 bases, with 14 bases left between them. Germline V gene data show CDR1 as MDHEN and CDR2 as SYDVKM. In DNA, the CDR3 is TGTGCCAGCAGTTACCGGGGAAAGGGGACTGAAGCTTTCTTT. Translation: CASSYRGKGTEAFF.

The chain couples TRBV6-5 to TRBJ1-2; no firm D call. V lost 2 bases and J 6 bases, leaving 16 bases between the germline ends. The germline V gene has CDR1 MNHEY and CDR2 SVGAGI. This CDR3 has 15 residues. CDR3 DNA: TGTGCCAGCAGTTACCGTGTGACTCCCGGGAATGGCTACACCTTC. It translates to CASSYRVTPGNGYTF.

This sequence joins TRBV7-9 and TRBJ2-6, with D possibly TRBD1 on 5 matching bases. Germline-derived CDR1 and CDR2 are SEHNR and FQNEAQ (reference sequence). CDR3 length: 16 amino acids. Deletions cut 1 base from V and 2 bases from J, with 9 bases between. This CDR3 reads CASSLGVGPGANVLTF. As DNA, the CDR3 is TGTGCCAGCAGCTTAGGCGTGGGGCCTGGGGCCAACGTCCTGACTTTC.

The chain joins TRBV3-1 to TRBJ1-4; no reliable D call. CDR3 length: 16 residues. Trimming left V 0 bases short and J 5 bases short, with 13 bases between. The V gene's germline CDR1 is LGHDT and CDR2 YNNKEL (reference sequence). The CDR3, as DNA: TGTGCCAGCAGCCAAGATCATGAGACACGGAATGAAAAACTGTTTTTT. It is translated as CASSQDHETRNEKLFF.

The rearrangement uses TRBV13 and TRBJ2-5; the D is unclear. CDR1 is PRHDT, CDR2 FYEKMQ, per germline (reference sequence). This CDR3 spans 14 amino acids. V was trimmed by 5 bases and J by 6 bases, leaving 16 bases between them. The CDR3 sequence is CASSPKVGRQTQYF. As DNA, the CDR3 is TGTGCCAGCAGCCCAAAGGTGGGTCGACAGACCCAGTACTTC.

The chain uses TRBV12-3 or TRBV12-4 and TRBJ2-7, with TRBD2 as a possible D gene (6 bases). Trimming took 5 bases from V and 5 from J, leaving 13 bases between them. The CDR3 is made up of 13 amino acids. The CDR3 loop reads CASSVASAHEQYF. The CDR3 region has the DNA TGTGCCAGCAGTGTGGCTAGCGCTCACGAGCAGTACTTC.

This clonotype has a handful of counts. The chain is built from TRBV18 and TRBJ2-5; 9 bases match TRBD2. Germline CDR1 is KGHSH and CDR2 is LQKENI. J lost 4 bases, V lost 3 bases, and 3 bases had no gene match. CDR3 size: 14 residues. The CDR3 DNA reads TGTGCCAGCTCACCGGGACTAGCCTCAGAGACCCAGTACTTC. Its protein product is CASSPGLASETQYF.

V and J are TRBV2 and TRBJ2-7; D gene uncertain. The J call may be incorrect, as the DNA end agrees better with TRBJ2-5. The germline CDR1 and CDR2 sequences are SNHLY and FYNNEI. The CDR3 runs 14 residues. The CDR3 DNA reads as TGTGCCAGCAGTGACCCTCGGGTCCAAGAGACCCAGTACTTC. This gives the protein CASSDPRVQETQYF.

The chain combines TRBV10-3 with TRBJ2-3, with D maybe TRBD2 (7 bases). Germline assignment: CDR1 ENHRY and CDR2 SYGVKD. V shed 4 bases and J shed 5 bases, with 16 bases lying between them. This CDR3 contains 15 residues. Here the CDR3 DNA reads TGTGCCATCAGTGTGCTCGCGGGGGCGATAGATACGCAGTATTTT. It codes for CAISVLAGAIDTQYF.

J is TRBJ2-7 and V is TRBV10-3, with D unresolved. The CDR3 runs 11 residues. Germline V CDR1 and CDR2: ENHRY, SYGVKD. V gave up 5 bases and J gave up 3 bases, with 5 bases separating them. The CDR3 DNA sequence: TGTGCCATCAGTCCGCGCTACGAGCAGTACTTC. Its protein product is CAISPRYEQYF.

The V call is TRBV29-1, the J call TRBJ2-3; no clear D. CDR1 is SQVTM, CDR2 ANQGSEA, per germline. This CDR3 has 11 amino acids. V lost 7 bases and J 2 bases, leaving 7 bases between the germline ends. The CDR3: CSGRNTDTQYF. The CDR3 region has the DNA TGCAGCGGGCGGAACACAGATACGCAGTATTTT.

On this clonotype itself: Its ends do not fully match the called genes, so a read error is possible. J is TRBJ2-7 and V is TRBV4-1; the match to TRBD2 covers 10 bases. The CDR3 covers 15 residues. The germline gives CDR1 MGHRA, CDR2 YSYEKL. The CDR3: CASSPTSGFAYERYF. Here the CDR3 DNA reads TGCGCCAGCAGCCCGACTAGCGGGTTTGCCTACGAGCGGTACTTC.

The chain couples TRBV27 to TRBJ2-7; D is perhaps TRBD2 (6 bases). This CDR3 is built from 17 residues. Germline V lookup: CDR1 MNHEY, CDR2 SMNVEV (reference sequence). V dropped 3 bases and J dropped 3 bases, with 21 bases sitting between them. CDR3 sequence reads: CASSLRDGTSTNYEQYF. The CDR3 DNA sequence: TGTGCCAGCAGTTTGAGAGACGGGACTTCCACCAACTACGAGCAGTACTTC.

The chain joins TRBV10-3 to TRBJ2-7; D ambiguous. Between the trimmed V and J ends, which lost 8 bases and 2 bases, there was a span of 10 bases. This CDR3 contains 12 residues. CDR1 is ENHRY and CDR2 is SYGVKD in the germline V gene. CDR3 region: CAIGNIPYEQYF. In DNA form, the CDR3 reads TGTGCCATCGGTAACATCCCCTACGAGCAGTACTTC.

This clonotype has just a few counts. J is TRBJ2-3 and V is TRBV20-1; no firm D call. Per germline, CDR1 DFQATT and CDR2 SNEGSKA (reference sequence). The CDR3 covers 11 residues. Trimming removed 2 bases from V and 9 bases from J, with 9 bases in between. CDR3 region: CSARTIETQYF. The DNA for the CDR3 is TGCAGTGCTAGAACTATAGAGACGCAGTATTTT.

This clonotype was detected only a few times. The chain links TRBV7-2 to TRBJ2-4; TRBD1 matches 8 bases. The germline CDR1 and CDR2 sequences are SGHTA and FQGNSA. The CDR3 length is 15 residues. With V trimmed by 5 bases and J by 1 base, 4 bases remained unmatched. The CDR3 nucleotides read TGTGCCAGCAGCCTAGGACAGGGCGCCAAAAACATTCAGTACTTC. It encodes CASSLGQGAKNIQYF.